This TCR beta chain emerged from a study of long-term antiretroviral therapy in people with HIV. Study-wide results and caveats: All blood samples came from the years 2004 to 2017, possibly under older ART regimens.

In its sample, this clone was seen once. Its antigen is unidentified. Assay version v3.0 of immunoSEQ was used, and it was run at survey level. Libraries were prepared by immunoSEQ multiplex PCR; TCRdb keeps only in-frame clonotypes and omits some of them. This table has 29,000 or so clones, roughly 96% appearing once. The CDR3 totals 14 residues. The germline CDR1 and CDR2 sequences are MNHEY and SVGAGI. V shed 2 bases and J shed 4 bases, with 6 bases lying between them. The clonotype originates from a man aged 25-45 years with HIV. V gene TRBV6-5 combines with J gene TRBJ1-6; no reliable D call. Sequenced material: unsorted PBMCs, taken 5.3 years after starting antiretroviral therapy. As DNA, the CDR3 is TGTGCCAGCAGTTACCCGGAATATAATTCACCCCTCCACTTT. Protein product: CASSYPEYNSPLHF.